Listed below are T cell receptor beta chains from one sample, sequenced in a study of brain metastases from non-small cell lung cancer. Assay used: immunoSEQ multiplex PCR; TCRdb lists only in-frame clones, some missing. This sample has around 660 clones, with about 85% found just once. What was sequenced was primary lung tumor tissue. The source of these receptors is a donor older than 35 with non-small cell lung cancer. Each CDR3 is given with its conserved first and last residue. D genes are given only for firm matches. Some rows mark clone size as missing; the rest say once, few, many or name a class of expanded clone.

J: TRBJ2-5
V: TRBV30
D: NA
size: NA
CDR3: CAWSVGGGPGETQYF
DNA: TGTGCCTGGAGTGTAGGGGGGGGGCCTGGAGAGACCCAGTACTTC

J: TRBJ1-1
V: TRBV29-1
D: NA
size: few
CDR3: CSVEVGGGTEAFF
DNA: TGCAGCGTTGAAGTGGGGGGCGGGACTGAAGCTTTCTTT

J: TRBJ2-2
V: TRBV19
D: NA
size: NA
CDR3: CASSILRGAGIGELFF
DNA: TGTGCCAGTAGTATTCTAAGAGGGGCTGGAATTGGGGAGCTATTTTTT

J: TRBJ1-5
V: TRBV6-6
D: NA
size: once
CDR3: CASTTRINQPQHF
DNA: TGTGCCAGCACCACGAGGATTAATCAGCCCCAGCATTTT

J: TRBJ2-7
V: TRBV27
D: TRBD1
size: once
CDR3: CASSWGQSKSSYEQYF
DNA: TGTGCCAGCAGTTGGGGACAGAGTAAATCCTCCTACGAGCAGTACTTC

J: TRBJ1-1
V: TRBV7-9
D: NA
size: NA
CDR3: CASRDFAFGGMNTEAFF
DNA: TGTGCCAGCCGGGATTTCGCCTTTGGCGGCATGAACACTGAAGCTTTCTTT

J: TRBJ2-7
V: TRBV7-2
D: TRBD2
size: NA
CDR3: CASSFGGGVSEQYF
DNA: TGTGCCAGCAGCTTTGGCGGGGGGGTGAGCGAGCAGTACTTC

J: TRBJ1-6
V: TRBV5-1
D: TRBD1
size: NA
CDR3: CASSFGTARESLHF
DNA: TGCGCCAGCAGCTTCGGGACAGCGAGGGAGTCCCTCCACTTT

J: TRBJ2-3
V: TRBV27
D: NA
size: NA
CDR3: CTSSVARGKGTDTQYF
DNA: TGTACCAGCAGTGTCGCCCGGGGGAAGGGGACAGATACGCAGTATTTT

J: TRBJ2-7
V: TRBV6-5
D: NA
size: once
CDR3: CASSYAGSGQYF
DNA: TGTGCCAGCAGTTACGCCGGGTCCGGGCAGTACTTC

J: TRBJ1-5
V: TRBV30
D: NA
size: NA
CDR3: CAWSDGGPQHF
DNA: TGTGCCTGGAGTGATGGGGGGCCCCAGCATTTT

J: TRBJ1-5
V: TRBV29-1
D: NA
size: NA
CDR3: CSVRTGSNQPQHF
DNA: TGCAGCGTTCGGACCGGTAGCAATCAGCCCCAGCATTTT

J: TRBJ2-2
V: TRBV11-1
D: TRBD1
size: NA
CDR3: CASSLGTGGTGELFF
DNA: TGTGCCAGCAGCTTAGGGACAGGGGGCACCGGGGAGCTGTTTTTT

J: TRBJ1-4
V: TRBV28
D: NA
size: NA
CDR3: CASSHGHLPLGKLFF
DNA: TGTGCCAGCAGCCACGGACACCTCCCTCTGGGAAAACTGTTTTTT

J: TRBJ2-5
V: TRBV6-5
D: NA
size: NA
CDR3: CASSPLGLDVETQYF
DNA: TGTGCCAGCAGTCCCCTTGGACTGGATGTGGAGACCCAGTACTTC

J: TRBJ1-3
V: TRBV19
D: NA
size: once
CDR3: CASSQGSGNTIYF
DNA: TGTGCCAGTAGCCAGGGTTCTGGAAACACCATATATTTT

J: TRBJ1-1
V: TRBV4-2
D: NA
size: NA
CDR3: CASSQERGSTEAFF
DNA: TGTGCCAGCAGCCAAGAACGGGGGAGTACTGAAGCTTTCTTT

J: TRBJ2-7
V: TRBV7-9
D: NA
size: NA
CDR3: CASAYQGLGEQYF
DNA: TGTGCCTCAGCTTATCAGGGTTTGGGCGAGCAGTACTTC

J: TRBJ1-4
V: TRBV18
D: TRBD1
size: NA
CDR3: CASGDRLNEKLFF
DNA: TGTGCCAGCGGGGACAGGCTTAATGAAAAACTGTTTTTT

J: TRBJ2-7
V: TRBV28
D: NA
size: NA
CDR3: CASRALSGQPYEQYF
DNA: TGTGCCAGCAGGGCCCTTTCCGGGCAGCCCTACGAGCAGTACTTC

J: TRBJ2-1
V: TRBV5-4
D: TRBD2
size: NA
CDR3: CASSLSVSSGMYNEQFF
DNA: TGTGCCAGCAGCTTGTCCGTAAGTAGCGGGATGTACAATGAGCAGTTCTTC

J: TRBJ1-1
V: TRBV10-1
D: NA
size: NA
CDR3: CASSKSTVNTEAFF
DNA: TGCGCCAGCAGTAAGTCTACAGTTAACACTGAAGCTTTCTTT

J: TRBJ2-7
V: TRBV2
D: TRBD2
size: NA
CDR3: CASSGELAGGEQYF
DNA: TGTGCCAGCAGTGGGGAACTAGCGGGGGGCGAGCAGTACTTC

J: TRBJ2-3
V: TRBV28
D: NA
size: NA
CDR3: CASQGQSLDTQYF
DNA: TGTGCCAGCCAGGGACAATCCTTAGATACGCAGTATTTT

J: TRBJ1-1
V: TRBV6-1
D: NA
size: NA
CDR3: CASSDRRGTTEAFF
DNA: TGTGCCAGCAGTGACCGGCGGGGGACCACTGAAGCTTTCTTT

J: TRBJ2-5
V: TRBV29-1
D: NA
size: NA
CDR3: CSGTRVSKGGTQYF
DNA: TGCAGCGGGACCCGGGTCTCTAAAGGGGGGACCCAGTACTTC

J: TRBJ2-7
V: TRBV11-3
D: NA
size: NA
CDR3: CASSFGRETRSSNPSYEQYF
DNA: TGTGCCAGCAGCTTCGGTAGGGAAACGAGGTCATCGAACCCCTCCTACGAGCAGTACTTC

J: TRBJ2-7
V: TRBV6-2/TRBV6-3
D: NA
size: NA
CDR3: CASSYVGSYEQYF
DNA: TGTGCCAGCAGTTACGTTGGGTCCTACGAGCAGTACTTC

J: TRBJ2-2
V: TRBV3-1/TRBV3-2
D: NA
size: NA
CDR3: CASSPDGDTGELFF
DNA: TGTGCCAGCAGCCCGGACGGAGACACCGGGGAGCTGTTTTTT

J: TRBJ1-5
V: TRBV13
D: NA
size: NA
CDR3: CASSLGGRGGQPQHF
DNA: TGTGCCAGCAGCTTAGGGGGGAGAGGGGGACAGCCCCAGCATTTT

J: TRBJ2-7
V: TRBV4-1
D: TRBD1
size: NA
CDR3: CASSLRTGPYEQYF
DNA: TGTGCCAGCAGCCTTCGGACAGGGCCCTACGAGCAGTACTTC

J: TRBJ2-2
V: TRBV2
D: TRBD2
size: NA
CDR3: CASSITSGSTGELFF
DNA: TGTGCCAGCAGCATAACTAGCGGTTCCACCGGGGAGCTGTTTTTT

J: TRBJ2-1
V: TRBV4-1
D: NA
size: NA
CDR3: CASSQKGNYNEQFF
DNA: TGCGCCAGCAGCCAAAAAGGTAACTACAATGAGCAGTTCTTC

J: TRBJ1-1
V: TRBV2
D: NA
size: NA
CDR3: CASIREAEAFF
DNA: TGTGCCAGCATTCGGGAAGCTGAAGCTTTCTTT

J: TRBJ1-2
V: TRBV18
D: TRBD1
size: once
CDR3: CASSPPLGTGVYGYTF
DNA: TGTGCCAGCTCACCACCGTTAGGAACAGGGGTATATGGTTACACCTTC

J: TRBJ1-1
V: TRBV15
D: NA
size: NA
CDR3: CTTNPRGETEAFF
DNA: TGTACCACCAACCCTAGGGGGGAGACTGAAGCTTTCTTT

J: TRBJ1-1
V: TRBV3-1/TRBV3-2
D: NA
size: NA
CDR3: CASSRTDNTEAFF
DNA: TGTGCCAGCAGCCGGACAGACAACACTGAAGCTTTCTTT

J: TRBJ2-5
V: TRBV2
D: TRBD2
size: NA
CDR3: CASGRTSRSETQYF
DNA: TGTGCCAGCGGGAGGACTAGCAGGAGTGAGACCCAGTACTTC

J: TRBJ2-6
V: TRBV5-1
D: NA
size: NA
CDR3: CASSSLTGANVLTF
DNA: TGCGCCAGCAGCTCCCTGACTGGGGCCAACGTCCTGACTTTC

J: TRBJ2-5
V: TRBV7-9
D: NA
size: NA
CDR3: CASSKQRREETQYF
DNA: TGTGCCAGCAGCAAACAGAGGCGGGAAGAGACCCAGTACTTC

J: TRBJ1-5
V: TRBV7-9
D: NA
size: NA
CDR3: CASSRDGGESQPQHF
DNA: TGTGCCAGCAGCCGAGACGGGGGTGAAAGTCAGCCCCAGCATTTT

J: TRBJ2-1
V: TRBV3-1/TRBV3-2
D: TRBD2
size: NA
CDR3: CASSQGAGGNNEQFF
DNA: TGTGCTAGCAGCCAGGGAGCGGGGGGTAACAATGAGCAGTTCTTC

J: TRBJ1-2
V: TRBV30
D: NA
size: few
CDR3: CAWSGPRLTGTKDYGYTF
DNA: TGTGCCTGGAGCGGGCCGCGGTTGACCGGGACCAAGGACTATGGCTACACCTTC

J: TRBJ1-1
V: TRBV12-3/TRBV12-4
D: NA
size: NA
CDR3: CATGEGNLGAFF
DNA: TGTGCCACCGGCGAAGGGAACCTGGGGGCTTTCTTT

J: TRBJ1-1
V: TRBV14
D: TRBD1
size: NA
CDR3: CASSQRTGWNTEAFF
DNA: TGTGCCAGCAGCCAGCGGACAGGATGGAACACTGAAGCTTTCTTT

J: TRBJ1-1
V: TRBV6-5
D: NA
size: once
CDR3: CASSYKLAAGAFF
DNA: TGTGCCAGCAGTTACAAATTGGCAGCTGGAGCTTTCTTT

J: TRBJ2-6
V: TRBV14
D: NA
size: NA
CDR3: CASSQDGTGANVLTF
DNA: TGTGCCAGCAGCCAAGACGGCACTGGGGCCAACGTCCTGACTTTC

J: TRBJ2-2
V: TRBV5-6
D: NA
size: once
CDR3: CASSLALRVEGELFF
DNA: TGTGCCAGCAGCTTGGCCCTGAGGGTGGAGGGGGAGCTGTTTTTT

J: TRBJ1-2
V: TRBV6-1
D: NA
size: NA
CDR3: CASSDSGTGGYTF
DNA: TGTGCCAGCAGTGATTCAGGGACGGGAGGCTACACTTTC

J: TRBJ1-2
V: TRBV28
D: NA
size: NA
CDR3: CASSFRQKKPDGYTF
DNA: TGTGCCAGCAGTTTCCGGCAGAAAAAACCAGATGGCTACACCTTC

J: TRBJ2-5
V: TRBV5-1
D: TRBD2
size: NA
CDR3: CASSWGPLAEEKETQYF
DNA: TGCGCCAGCAGCTGGGGTCCCCTAGCGGAGGAGAAAGAGACCCAGTACTTC

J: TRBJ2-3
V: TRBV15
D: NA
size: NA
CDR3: CATSREGSGTDTQYF
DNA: TGTGCCACCAGCAGAGAAGGTTCAGGCACAGATACGCAGTATTTT

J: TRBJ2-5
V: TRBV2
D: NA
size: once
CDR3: CASRIEETQYF
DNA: TGTGCCAGCAGGATTGAAGAGACCCAGTACTTC

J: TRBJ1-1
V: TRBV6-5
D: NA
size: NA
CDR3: CASGGGHTEAFF
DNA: TGTGCCTCTGGCGGAGGGCACACTGAAGCTTTCTTT

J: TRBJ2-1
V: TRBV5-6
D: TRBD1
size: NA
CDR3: CANSFRDREAGEQFF
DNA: TGTGCCAACAGCTTCCGGGACAGGGAGGCAGGGGAGCAGTTCTTC

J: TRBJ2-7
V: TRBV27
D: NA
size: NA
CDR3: CASSFVGSGYEQYF
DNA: TGTGCCAGCAGTTTTGTAGGGTCCGGCTACGAGCAGTACTTC

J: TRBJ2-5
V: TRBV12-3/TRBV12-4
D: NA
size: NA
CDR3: CASSSRQQETQYF
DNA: TGTGCCAGCAGTTCCAGACAGCAAGAGACCCAGTACTTC